The following is a TCR beta chain sequence with its context. Healthy bone marrow donors supplied every sample. PCR involved 60 Vbeta and 13 Jbeta primers. Libraries were prepared by immunoSEQ multiplex PCR; TCRdb keeps only in-frame clonotypes and omits some of them. The sample has fewer than 250,000 clones, about 76% seen once; the top ten hold around 1.4%. Germline CDR1 SGDLS, CDR2 YYNGEE. V was cut by 3 bases and J by 1 base, with 10 bases left in between. The CDR3 loop spans 15 amino acids. The sample is drawn from a study of cytomegalovirus exposure and HLA in healthy donors. This TCR was recovered from a woman between 50 and 59 years old in good health and CMV-seronegative. The gene calls are TRBV9 and TRBJ2-2, with a weak D call TRBD1 (5 bases). Material for sequencing was PBMCs. CDR3 nucleotide sequence: TGTGCCAGCAGCGCTGACAGCCAGAACACCGGGGAGCTGTTTTTT. Its translation: CASSADSQNTGELFF.